This T cell receptor (beta chain) comes out of a study of cytomegalovirus exposure and HLA in healthy donors (TCRdb year 2017). Regarding the study in general: An earlier analysis of some 500 of the donors reported about 250 Gb of sequence data and 100 million to 140 million unique TCR beta sequences from roughly 200 million T cells. Every repertoire in the discovery cohort had been generated on one and the same sequencing platform. About 330 gigabases of sequencing data and roughly 81 million unique TCR sequences made up an early release that covered approximately 650 HLA-typed donors. The study combined high-throughput TCR immunosequencing, statistical association of individual TCRs with disease status, and machine learning to predict cytomegalovirus infection status. About five DR-DQ haplotypes were handled as single units for association and clustering, since linkage in the cohort was strong. Donor age, sex, ethnicity and CMV serostatus were compiled alongside the repertoire data. Both class I and class II loci were covered by HLA typing, at four-digit resolution. In a later genetic analysis, genome-wide SNP genotypes for about three fifths of the roughly 670 donors were used, and that subset was treated as a discovery cohort. Among around 400 genotyped donors of the cohort, an average of about 240,000 unique TCR beta nucleotide sequences were sequenced per donor, roughly a sixth of them non-productive. An earlier analysis of 587 of the donors applied high-throughput TCR beta sequencing to assess whether each TCR beta V gene segment acted as functional or pseudogenic. Besides the first cohort of about 730 subjects, a separate validation cohort made up of roughly 120 different subjects was used. Rather than drawing on any new phenotypic data, the later analysis identified candidate immune exposures from TCR beta sequences and the way those sequences occurred across donors. Of the 300 to 450 genotyped donors, approximately 83% fell in the genetic ancestry cluster associated with self-reported Caucasian donors. The study aimed to test whether cataloging public T cell receptors could reveal signatures of past pathogen exposure. Typing coverage varied by locus: about 629-630 donors for A, B, C, DRB1 and DQB1; about 520 for DQA1; about 600 for DPA1; roughly 470 for DPB1. In a later analysis, previously published TCR beta repertoires from hundreds of donors were re-analyzed and high-resolution HLA genotyping was added so that TCR occurrence patterns could be studied. Using immunosequencing, the study profiled T cell repertoires from fewer than 850 subjects and related those repertoires to cytomegalovirus serostatus. Points the paper makes about the study in general: Presence/absence analyses assumed roughly uniform sequencing depth across donors, an assumption that may not hold. The cohort was sequenced for TCR beta chains only, and without alpha or paired-chain data the features that could be detected were limited. An association between a missense DCLRE1C variant and V-gene and J-gene trimming of TCR beta chains was found in a later genetic analysis and replicated in an independent cohort. In an earlier analysis of approximately 590 of the donors, most TCR beta V segments were observed in productive rearrangements about 90% or about 30% of the time, broadly matching IMGT annotations. In a later analysis, HLA-associated TCR beta chains showed more clonal expansion and lower generation probabilities than non-associated chains that were equally common. According to a later analysis, most CMV-associated TCR beta chains appeared to be HLA-restricted, and the HLA associations seemed to be driven largely by CMV exposure. A total of 164 TCR beta chains were listed by the study as associated with cytomegalovirus. A later genetic analysis reported fewer N-insertions in productive TCRs among donors in an Asian-associated ancestry cluster than the roughly 700-donor mean. At a false discovery rate of 0.05, a later analysis linked 16,951 TCR beta sequences to specific HLA alleles. A later analysis found that TCR association rates varied across HLA loci, with DRB1 alleles showing the most associated TCRs and HLA-C alleles the fewest. Because counts were too low, some 17 rarely observed V segments, including chromosome 9 orphons, were left out of the earlier analysis of 587 of the donors. Because HLA typing was unavailable for some donors at each locus, only the typed subset was used in association tests. The authors suggested that the approach could potentially be generalized to other disease states and immunological phenotypes. The sequencing pipeline was judged likely to have produced a cluster of highly shared sequence variants as a technical artifact. Cytomegalovirus status was reported to be diagnosed by the classifier with high specificity and sensitivity in both the original and validation cohorts. A few of the identified cytomegalovirus-associated TCR beta chains were confirmed in vitro to be specific for cytomegalovirus antigens. Linkage disequilibrium might explain the correlated functional status among segregating V segments, but an unknown experimental factor could not be ruled out. Across donors, most TCR sequences were observed very rarely, whereas some public TCRs were present in many individuals. Assigning TCR associations to individual alleles was difficult when HLA alleles, especially DR and DQ, strongly co-occurred. Several of the top co-occurrence clusters appeared to be linked to parvovirus B19, influenza, CMV and Epstein-Barr virus, according to a later analysis. The 87-base-pair reads could not distinguish some IMGT-functional V segments, including TRBV6-2 and TRBV6-3, so those segments were excluded. The only immune exposure information available for the cohort was CMV serostatus. A further reported finding was that TCR beta sequences accurately predicted the HLA-A and HLA-B alleles for most subjects in the first cohort.

Receptors were amplified or captured by the immunoSEQ multiplex PCR assay. A mixture of 60 forward primers for TCR Vbeta segments and 13 reverse primers for TCR Jbeta segments was used in the multiplex PCR. Amplification of the CDR3 region of rearranged TCR beta genes was performed with a multiplex PCR assay on genomic DNA. On the Illumina HiSeq System, the amplified TCR beta libraries were sequenced as 87-base-pair reads. The paper's data handling went like this. Across the roughly 600 repertoires, a later analysis counted 75 million to 90 million unique TCR beta chains, about 10 million of which were shared by at least two donors. To remove PCR and sequencing errors, raw reads were error-corrected and collapsed into unique sequences using a nearest-neighbor algorithm that merged closely related sequences. Alignment of CDR3 sequences to IMGT reference sequences was used to assign V, D and J gene segments. For a sequence to be retained, at least a six-nucleotide match to both a V gene segment and a J gene segment was required. A rearrangement counted as productive if the CDR3 had no stop codons and remained in frame with V and J, and every other rearrangement counted as non-productive. Following IMGT convention, CDR3 was defined as the stretch from the second conserved V-encoded cysteine up to the conserved J-encoded phenylalanine. The earlier analysis of 587 of the donors excluded sequences that lacked an unambiguous match to a single V gene segment. An earlier analysis of several hundred of the donors classified V segments as functional when productive rearrangements were above 56.7% and as segregating when the standard deviation between donors was above 5%. A statistical classification framework was developed to diagnose cytomegalovirus status using the catalog of TCR beta chain sequences. V and J gene assignment, in a later analysis, came from comparing TCR nucleotide sequences with IMGT/GENE-DB human TR gene sequences. The TCRdist pipeline was used in a later analysis to assign CDR3 sequences and most-parsimonious VDJ recombination scenarios. A later analysis defined each TCR beta chain by its CDR3 amino acid sequence plus V-gene family, and excluded reads lacking a unique V-gene family. To address suspected cross-contamination and a sequencing artifact, a later analysis removed roughly 580 highly shared, low-generation-probability nucleotide sequences. For each public chain, a later analysis derived a clonal expansion index from normalized ranks of inferred template counts within each repertoire. A later analysis computed generation probabilities with a VDJ recombination model fitted to out-of-frame rearrangements, and checked the results against IGoR. A later analysis scored TCR-TCR, TCR-HLA and TCR-CMV co-occurrence with hypergeometric tests, applying a repertoire-size bias correction to TCR pairs. To estimate false discovery rates, a later analysis permuted the HLA or CMV assignments 20 times. In a later analysis, co-occurring TCRs were grouped using DBSCAN, and TCRdist sequence similarity was added for clustering within HLA-allele-positive subsets. Co-occurrence clustering excluded repertoires with fewer than 30,000 or more than 120,000 public chains, plus five with anomalous nucleotide sharing. TCRdb stores this immuneACCESS table with in-frame sequences only. Part of the clones is absent; in the studies checked, under half of the shortfall reflects unresolved V genes, and no reason is known for the rest. V, J and clone size are those of that table, while D and trimming were read from the DNA. A total of 180,000 or so clones appear in this sample, about 80% of them only once. The ten largest clones take up 1.4% to 1.5% of the sample.

Unmatched junction bases come to 6, with V trimmed by 4 bases and J by 5 bases. Its CDR3 holds 14 amino acids, cysteine through phenylalanine. CDR3 DNA only is kept here, 42 bases in frame from base 1. Sequences SGHNT (CDR1) and YYREEE (CDR2) are obtained from the germline V gene (reference sequence). About this clone: Its specific antigen is unknown. Within one base of it there is no much larger clone, and no base qualities were kept.

The cohort was made up of several hundred healthy bone marrow donors. At the time of sampling, all cohort members were nominally healthy, though unrecorded immune exposures were likely present. The donor was CMV seronegative and was included in the group of 352 seronegative cohort members. A peripheral blood sample was collected from each donor, and TCR beta sequencing was performed on peripheral blood mononuclear cells. Genomic DNA was extracted from the blood cell samples with the Qiagen DNeasy Blood Extraction Kit. Sequenced material: PBMCs. The receptor was derived from a man aged 18 to 35 in good health and CMV-seronegative. Recombination joined TRBV5-4 with TRBJ2-5, with 9 bases in between that match TRBD1. The CDR3 region reads CASSRTGDWETQYF. The DNA sequence is given as TGTGCCAGCAGCAGGACAGGGGATTGGGAGACCCAGTACTTC.